This T cell receptor beta chain was captured in a study of CXCR3-negative and CXCR3-positive naive CD8 T cells. General study points: With respect to TRBV-TRBJ usage, naive CXCR3-negative and CXCR3-positive cells were similar; memory differed. More hydrophobic TRB CDR3s were found in CXCR3-positive naive cells than in CXCR3-negative naive cells.

In germline, CDR1 is LNHNV, CDR2 YYDKDF (reference sequence). The CDR3 totals 16 residues. Naive cells were sorted as CD45RO-, CCR7+, CD27+ and CD95-. Of note for this clonotype: Its matching antigen is unknown.

The TRB cDNA libraries were prepared by 5' RACE with UMI labels. TCRdb re-called the 5' RACE reads and catalogs CDR3 proteins one per entry, DNA excluded. Found here are about 6,800 distinct CDR3 sequences; the top ten clones hold roughly 1.3%. The receptor was isolated from a human donor in good health. Some clones in this sample may be carry-over from other donors' samples. Sequenced sample: naive CXCR3+ CD8+ T cells from blood. Subset given: CD45RO-CCR7+CD27+CD95- naive CD8+ T cells expressing CXCR3 (TNR3+). The chain couples TRBV15 to TRBJ2-5; checking the TCRdb D call of TRBD1 is not possible without DNA. CDR3 residues: CATSSGPGDFAETQYF.